The text below deals with one T cell receptor (beta chain). Its antigen is not yet known. No qualities accompany the bases; no much larger clone lies one base away. The library was made by the immunoSEQ multiplex PCR assay. The multiplex PCR relied on a mix of 60 forward primers for TCR Vbeta segments and 13 reverse primers for TCR Jbeta segments. The CDR3 region of rearranged TCR beta genes was amplified from genomic DNA with a multiplex PCR assay. On the Illumina HiSeq System, the amplified TCR beta libraries were sequenced as 87-base-pair reads. Processing in the source paper ran as follows. A later analysis counted about 76 million unique TCR beta chains across the 690 or so repertoires, and roughly 9.9 million of these chains were shared by at least two donors. Raw reads were error-corrected and collapsed into unique sequences by a nearest-neighbor algorithm in which closely related sequences were merged to remove PCR and sequencing errors. V, D and J gene segments were assigned by aligning CDR3 sequences to IMGT reference sequences. For a sequence to be retained, a match of at least six nucleotides to both a V gene segment and a J gene segment was required. Rearrangements were called productive when the CDR3 lacked stop codons and stayed in frame with V and J; all others were non-productive. Following IMGT convention, CDR3 was defined as the stretch from the second conserved V-encoded cysteine to the conserved J-encoded phenylalanine. The earlier analysis of about 610 of the donors excluded any sequence lacking an unambiguous match to a single V gene segment. In an earlier analysis of around 600 of the donors, V segments were called functional above 56.7% productive rearrangements and were called segregating when the between-donor standard deviation exceeded 5%. A statistical classification framework was built for diagnosing cytomegalovirus status from the catalog of TCR beta chain sequences. A later analysis assigned V and J genes by comparing TCR nucleotide sequences with IMGT/GENE-DB human TR gene sequences. The TCRdist pipeline was used in a later analysis to assign CDR3 sequences and most-parsimonious VDJ recombination scenarios. In a later analysis, each TCR beta chain was defined by its CDR3 amino acid sequence together with its V-gene family, and reads without a unique V-gene family were excluded. A later analysis removed 500 to 600 highly shared, low-generation-probability nucleotide sequences to deal with suspected cross-contamination and a sequencing artifact. In a later analysis, a clonal expansion index was calculated for each public chain from normalized within-repertoire ranks of inferred template counts. In a later analysis, generation probabilities were computed with a VDJ recombination model fitted to out-of-frame rearrangements, and the resulting probabilities were checked against IGoR. In a later analysis, hypergeometric tests were used to score TCR-TCR, TCR-HLA and TCR-CMV co-occurrence, with a repertoire-size bias correction applied to TCR pairs. In a later analysis, false discovery rates were estimated by permuting HLA or CMV assignments 20 times. In a later analysis, co-occurring TCRs were grouped with DBSCAN, and TCRdist sequence similarity was added when clustering was performed within HLA-allele-positive subsets. For co-occurrence clustering, repertoires with fewer than 30,000 or more than 120,000 public chains were excluded, along with four or five repertoires with anomalous nucleotide sharing. The source is immuneACCESS, and TCRdb retained only in-frame sequences with V and J called. Part of the clones is not carried over; for the studies checked, unresolved V genes explain less than half of this, and the remainder is unexplained. V and J calls and clone size follow that table, whereas D and trimming were derived from the DNA. Across this sample there are 200,000 to 250,000 clones, with 60% to 80% seen only once. The ten biggest clones cover about 3.8% of the sample.

Inclusive of the bounding cysteine and phenylalanine, the CDR3 is 15 residues long. Kept here is only the CDR3 DNA, which spans 45 bases and is read in frame from base 1. At the junction V is shortened by 1 base and J by 7 bases, with 13 bases in between. The germline V gene gives CDR1 as SGHVS and CDR2 as FQNEAQ. The data originate from a study of cytomegalovirus exposure and HLA in healthy donors (dated 2017 in TCRdb). Regarding the study in general: In an earlier analysis of approximately 640 of the donors, 250 to 350 Gb of sequence data and 120 million or so unique TCR beta sequences from 150 million to 200 million T cells were reported. Around 320 gigabases of sequencing data and approximately 93 million unique TCR sequences were included in an early release covering 500 to 750 HLA-typed donors. Of the roughly 390 genotyped donors, more than 75% were placed in the genetic ancestry cluster associated with self-reported Caucasian donors. The aim of the study was to test whether cataloging public T cell receptors could identify signatures of past pathogen exposure. The study profiled the T cell repertoires of approximately 700 subjects by immunosequencing and related them to cytomegalovirus serostatus. In addition to the first cohort of 650 to 750 subjects, a separate validation cohort of 120 different subjects was used. To predict cytomegalovirus infection status, the study combined high-throughput TCR immunosequencing, statistical association of individual TCRs with disease status, and machine learning. In a later analysis, previously published TCR beta repertoires from hundreds of donors were re-analyzed and high-resolution HLA genotyping was added so that TCR occurrence patterns could be studied. Rather than drawing on any new phenotypic data, the later analysis identified candidate immune exposures from TCR beta sequences and the way those sequences occurred across donors. An earlier analysis of some 500 of the donors used high-throughput TCR beta sequencing to judge whether each TCR beta V gene segment behaved as functional or pseudogenic. Donor age, sex, ethnicity and CMV serostatus were compiled alongside the repertoire data. A later genetic analysis used genome-wide SNP genotypes for 398 of the 666 donors, treating that subset as a discovery cohort. All discovery cohort repertoires had been generated on a single sequencing platform. Class I and class II HLA loci were covered by the typing at four-digit resolution. Typing coverage differed by locus: A, B, C, DRB1 and DQB1 were typed in about 620-640 donors, DQA1 in 522, DPA1 in 606, and DPB1 in just under 480. Because of strong linkage in the cohort, roughly five DR-DQ haplotypes were treated as single units for association and clustering. On average, roughly 250,000 unique TCR beta nucleotide sequences were sequenced per donor among 350 to 400 genotyped donors of the cohort, with roughly 19% of those sequences being non-productive. Overall results and qualifications from the work: In the study, about 150 TCR beta chains were listed as associated with cytomegalovirus. A further reported finding was that TCR beta sequences accurately predicted the HLA-A and HLA-B alleles for most subjects in the first cohort. Three of the identified cytomegalovirus-associated TCR beta chains were confirmed in vitro to be specific for cytomegalovirus antigens. Immune exposure information for the cohort was limited to CMV serostatus. Most TCR sequences were observed very rarely across donors, whereas some public TCRs were present in many individuals. According to a later analysis, most CMV-associated TCR beta chains appeared to be HLA-restricted, and the HLA associations seemed to be driven largely by CMV exposure. Assigning TCR associations to individual alleles was difficult when HLA alleles, especially DR and DQ, strongly co-occurred. The authors suggested that the approach could potentially be extended to other disease states and immunological phenotypes. In a later genetic analysis, a missense DCLRE1C variant was associated with V-gene and J-gene trimming of TCR beta chains, and the association was replicated in an independent cohort. A cluster of highly shared sequence variants was judged likely to be a technical artifact of the sequencing pipeline. Only TCR beta chains were sequenced in this cohort, and the absence of alpha or paired-chain data limited detectable features. The 87-base-pair reads could not distinguish some IMGT-functional V segments, including TRBV6-2 and TRBV6-3, so those segments were excluded. In a later analysis, TCR association rates were found to vary across HLA loci, with the most associated TCRs seen for DRB1 alleles and the fewest for HLA-C alleles. Because counts were too low, about 15 rarely observed V segments, including chromosome 9 orphons, were left out of the earlier analysis of some 600 of the donors. Cytomegalovirus status was reported to be diagnosed by the classifier with high specificity and sensitivity in both the original and validation cohorts. Correlated functional status among segregating V segments might be attributable to linkage disequilibrium, but an unknown experimental factor could not be ruled out. A later analysis associated about 17,000 TCR beta sequences with specific HLA alleles at a false discovery rate of 0.05. Broadly in line with IMGT annotations, most TCR beta V segments showed up in productive rearrangements about 90% or about 30% of the time in an earlier analysis of 450 to 600 of the donors. Compared with the 666-donor mean, donors in an Asian-associated ancestry cluster had fewer N-insertions in productive TCRs, according to a later genetic analysis. HLA typing was unavailable for some donors at each locus, so association tests used only the typed subset. Presence/absence analyses assumed roughly uniform sequencing depth across donors, an assumption that may not hold. In a later analysis, several top co-occurrence clusters were reported to appear linked to parvovirus B19, influenza, CMV and Epstein-Barr virus. In a later analysis, HLA-associated TCR beta chains showed more clonal expansion and lower generation probabilities than non-associated chains that were equally common.

The cohort was made up of approximately 670 healthy bone marrow donors. At the time of sampling, every cohort member was nominally healthy, though immune exposures that went unrecorded were likely present. The donor was CMV seronegative and belonged to the group of 352 seronegative cohort members. Every donor gave a peripheral blood sample, and the peripheral blood mononuclear cells from that sample were used for TCR beta sequencing. The Qiagen DNeasy Blood Extraction Kit was used to extract genomic DNA from the blood cell samples. The TCR originated in a male donor in good health and CMV-seronegative. Sequenced material: PBMCs. The rearrangement combines TRBV7-8 with TRBJ2-2, with a tentative D gene TRBD2 over 5 matching bases. CDR3 sequence: CASSLVLRGIGELFF. The sequence in DNA is TGTGCCAGCAGCTTAGTTCTTCGGGGTATCGGGGAGCTGTTTTTT.